The 2 T cell receptor beta chains in this list originate from one sample, sequenced in a study of blood T cell repertoires in COVID-19. Sequenced by immunoSEQ multiplex PCR; TCRdb stores in-frame clones only, minus some. The profile shows around 150,000 clones, roughly 80% of them singletons. Source material: peripheral blood. These receptors originate from a man in his sixties with acute or convalescent COVID-19.

This clone has a count of ten or more. This rearrangement joins TRBV20-1 to TRBJ1-2; D is uncertain. The V end lost 3 bases, the J end lost 5 bases, and 10 bases lay between the germline ends. The CDR3 has 12 residues. In germline, CDR1 is DFQATT, CDR2 SNEGSKA (reference sequence). CDR3 in amino acids: CSASPSPYGYTF. The DNA for the CDR3 is TGCAGTGCTAGTCCCTCCCCGTATGGCTACACCTTC.

This sequence joins TRBV7-3 and TRBJ1-3; 11 nucleotides agree with TRBD1. The CDR3 sequence is 21 residues long. CDR1 is SGHTA and CDR2 is FQGTGA in the germline V gene. With V trimmed by 2 bases and J by 0 bases, 15 bases remained unmatched. CDR3 in DNA: TGTGCCAGCAGCTTATCCTCGGACAGGGGGCCTCTACCCCGCTCTGGAAACACCATATATTTT. Encoded protein: CASSLSSDRGPLPRSGNTIYF.